What follows are 26 T cell receptor beta chains derived from one specimen sequenced in a study of cytomegalovirus exposure and HLA in healthy donors (TCRdb year 2017). To prepare the library, the immunoSEQ multiplex PCR assay was applied. For the multiplex PCR, a mixture combining 60 forward primers for TCR Vbeta segments and 13 reverse primers for TCR Jbeta segments was used. TCRdb took over this immuneACCESS table, retaining in-frame rearrangements with V and J assigned. Such tables are incomplete; in checked studies, under half of the missing clones stem from an unresolved V gene, and the remainder is unexplained. The sample's clone listing holds about 46,000 clones. The top ten clones comprise about 1.2% of the sample. The sample comprised PBMCs. Receptors originate from a woman aged 40 to 49 in good health and CMV-seronegative.

CDR3 residues: CASSWTQGTEAFF. As DNA, the CDR3 is TGTGCCAGCAGTTGGACTCAAGGGACTGAAGCTTTCTTT. The chain uses TRBV6-5 and TRBJ1-1; no firm D call. Germline V gives CDR1 MNHEY, CDR2 SVGAGI. Trimming cost V 4 bases and J 5 bases, with 11 bases left between them. The CDR3 spans 13 residues.

This chain connects TRBV27 to TRBJ2-5; 7 bases fit TRBD1. The J call could be wrong; TRBJ2-7 is a better fit for the DNA end. The CDR3 is 13 residues long. Per germline, CDR1 MNHEY and CDR2 SMNVEV (reference sequence). CDR3 region: CASSPGTAYEQYF. CDR3 nucleotide sequence: TGTGCCAGCAGTCCCGGGACAGCCTACGAGCAGTACTTC.

The V call is TRBV6-6, the J call TRBJ2-2, with D possibly TRBD1 on 5 matching bases. The CDR3 runs to 13 residues. Germline CDR1 reads MNHNY; CDR2 reads SVGAGI (reference sequence). The V end was cut by 7 bases, the J end by 2 bases, with 8 bases between. CDR3 residues: CASNQGNTGELFF. CDR3 in DNA: TGTGCCAGCAATCAGGGTAACACCGGGGAGCTGTTTTTT.

The chain couples TRBV6-5 to TRBJ2-2; the D gene is possibly TRBD1 (7 bases). CDR1 is MNHEY and CDR2 is SVGAGI in the germline V gene. The CDR3 contains 15 residues. Trimming removed 5 bases at V and 1 base at J, with 11 bases between. The CDR3 sequence: CASSLQGGNTGELFF. As DNA, the CDR3 is TGTGCCAGCAGTCTCCAGGGGGGGAACACCGGGGAGCTGTTTTTT.

V gene TRBV25-1 combines with J gene TRBJ2-7, with 8 bases matching TRBD1. J gave up 5 bases and V 3 bases, and 6 bases lay outside the gene matches. The CDR3 extends over 14 amino acids. Germline V lookup: CDR1 MGHDK, CDR2 SYGVNS. CDR3 residues: CASSEWTGRNEQYF. The CDR3 DNA follows: TGTGCCAGCAGTGAGTGGACAGGGAGAAACGAGCAGTACTTC.

The V and J genes are TRBV2 and TRBJ2-7; the D gene is possibly TRBD1 (7 bases). CDR3 length equals 13 residues. V was trimmed by 8 bases and J by 5 bases, leaving 16 bases between them. Germline V gene data show CDR1 as SNHLY and CDR2 as FYNNEI. CDR3 nucleotides: TGTGCCAGCGGATTACAGGGGAGGAACGAGCAGTACTTC. Protein: CASGLQGRNEQYF.

The J gene is TRBJ2-7, the V gene TRBV28; 8 nucleotides line up with TRBD1. V gave up 3 bases and J gave up 4 bases; unmatched junction bases: 5. Germline-derived CDR1 and CDR2 are MDHEN and SYDVKM. CDR3 length equals 14 residues. The CDR3 nucleotides are TGTGCCAGCAGTTTGGGACAGGCACCATACGAGCAGTACTTC. It yields the protein CASSLGQAPYEQYF.

The V and J genes are TRBV18 and TRBJ1-1, with D tentatively TRBD1 (5 bases). CDR3 length: 15 residues. The ends were cut back, 1 base at V and 2 bases at J, with 11 bases in the middle. Germline V lookup: CDR1 KGHSH, CDR2 LQKENI. The CDR3 sequence: CASSPLAQGNTEAFF. The CDR3 DNA follows: TGTGCCAGCTCACCACTGGCCCAGGGAAACACTGAAGCTTTCTTT.

J is TRBJ1-2 and V is TRBV7-2, with D perhaps matching TRBD1 (6 bases). This CDR3 is built from 15 residues. From germline, CDR1 is SGHTA and CDR2 FQGNSA. Between the trimmed V and J ends, which lost 3 bases and 3 bases, there was a span of 14 bases. CDR3 DNA sequence: TGTGCCAGCAGCTTCCTACCGGCAGGGGACTATGGCTACACCTTC. Its translation: CASSFLPAGDYGYTF.

The chain links TRBV15 to TRBJ1-5, with D maybe TRBD1 (5 bases). This CDR3 comprises 14 residues. Trimming cost V 11 bases and J 3 bases, with 17 bases left between them. Germline V gene lookup returns CDR1 LNHNV and CDR2 YYDKDF (reference sequence). CDR3 loop: CAGVQEGNNQPQHF. CDR3 DNA sequence: TGTGCCGGAGTACAGGAGGGAAACAATCAGCCCCAGCATTTT.

V is TRBV7-2 and J is TRBJ2-7; 9 bases match TRBD2. This CDR3 is 14 amino acids long. V was pared by 2 bases and J by 3 bases, with 2 bases of the junction left unmatched. Per the germline V gene, CDR1 is SGHTA and CDR2 is FQGNSA. The CDR3 loop is CASSLSSGNYEQYF. CDR3 coding DNA: TGTGCCAGCAGCTTATCTAGCGGGAACTACGAGCAGTACTTC.

The chain uses TRBV2 and TRBJ2-7; TRBD1 might be the D (6 bases). Per the germline V gene, CDR1 is SNHLY and CDR2 is FYNNEI. The V end was cut by 6 bases, the J end by 0 bases, with 12 bases between. The CDR3 has 14 residues. Here the CDR3 reads CASSADRYSYEQYF. CDR3 coding DNA: TGTGCCAGCAGCGCTGACAGGTACTCCTACGAGCAGTACTTC. Combining the CDR3 with reference TRBV2 and TRBJ2-7 gives the whole variable domain EPEVTQTPSHQVTQMGQEVILRCVPISNHLYFYWYRQILGQKVEFLVSFYNNEISEKSEIFDDQFSVERPDGSNFTLKIRSTKLEDSAMYFCASSADRYSYEQYFGPGTRLTVT.

This chain links TRBV5-1 with TRBJ2-5; D is perhaps TRBD2 (7 bases). V lost 4 bases, J lost 5 bases, and 21 bases lay in between. The CDR3 loop spans 16 amino acids. Germline-derived CDR1 and CDR2 are SGHRS and YFSETQ. The chain's CDR3 is CASSGTTGRGWETQYF. Written as DNA, the CDR3 is TGCGCCAGCAGCGGGACCACAGGGAGGGGATGGGAGACCCAGTACTTC.

The rearrangement links TRBV27 to TRBJ1-1, with D unclear. The CDR3 has 14 residues. The V end lost 0 bases, the J end lost 1 base, and 6 bases lay between the germline ends. The V gene's germline CDR1 is MNHEY and CDR2 SMNVEV (reference sequence). CDR3: CASSLSPGNTEAFF. The CDR3 bases are TGTGCCAGCAGTTTATCGCCAGGGAACACTGAAGCTTTCTTT.

The chain couples TRBV5-1 to TRBJ1-2, with a possible D match to TRBD1 (5 bases). This CDR3 has 16 residues. Germline loops: CDR1 SGHRS, CDR2 YFSETQ. V dropped 3 bases and J dropped 6 bases, with 21 bases sitting between them. Here the CDR3 DNA reads TGCGCCAGCAGCTCACGATGGGGGGGAGAGGACGATGGCTACACCTTC. This codes for CASSSRWGGEDDGYTF.

V is TRBV19 and J is TRBJ2-1; D is unclear. The CDR3 length is 13 residues. Trimming cost V 1 base and J 8 bases, with 9 bases left between them. Germline loops: CDR1 LNHDA, CDR2 SQIVND (reference sequence). Here the CDR3 DNA reads TGTGCCAGTAGTATAGTCTCAGGATATGAGCAGTTCTTC. Amino acid sequence: CASSIVSGYEQFF.

J is TRBJ2-5 and V is TRBV11-2, with 7 positions matching TRBD2. Looked up from germline, CDR1 is SGHAT and CDR2 is FQNNGV. V dropped 3 bases and J dropped 4; count of bases not matched to a gene: 2. CDR3 length equals 13 residues. The chain's CDR3 is CASSFAGVETQYF. For the CDR3, the DNA is TGTGCCAGCAGCTTTGCGGGGGTAGAGACCCAGTACTTC.

V is TRBV28 and J is TRBJ2-7; possibly TRBD2 for D (6 bases). The V gene lost 2 bases and the J gene lost 2 bases, with 16 bases spanning the gap. From germline, CDR1 is MDHEN and CDR2 SYDVKM. The CDR3 is made up of 16 amino acids. For the CDR3, the DNA is TGTGCCAGCAGTTTAGTGGGTGGGAGGTATCCCTACGAGCAGTACTTC. Translating gives CASSLVGGRYPYEQYF.

The J gene is TRBJ2-5, the V gene TRBV27, with a tentative D call TRBD2 (5 bases). Per the germline V gene, CDR1 is MNHEY and CDR2 is SMNVEV (reference sequence). Between the trimmed V and J ends, which lost 7 bases and 5 bases, there was a span of 8 bases. The length of the CDR3 is 11 residues. CDR3 coding DNA: TGTGCCAGCACCCGAGGGGAGACCCAGTACTTC. It specifies CASTRGETQYF.

The V gene is TRBV7-9, the J gene TRBJ1-5; no clear D. The CDR3 runs 13 residues. Looked up from germline, CDR1 is SEHNR and CDR2 is FQNEAQ (reference sequence). V dropped 5 bases and J dropped 7 bases, with 12 bases sitting between them. The CDR3 is CASSPRAGQPQHF. The CDR3 DNA reads as TGTGCCAGCAGCCCCCGGGCGGGACAGCCCCAGCATTTT.

The chain links TRBV29-1 to TRBJ1-2; 7 nucleotides align to TRBD1. This CDR3 has 14 residues. The J segment lost 6 bases and the V segment lost 5 bases, leaving 12 bases of the junction unmatched. Germline assignment: CDR1 SQVTM and CDR2 ANQGSEA. The CDR3 spells CSVLRGRESNGYTF. The DNA of the CDR3 is TGCAGCGTTTTGAGGGGGCGCGAGTCAAATGGCTACACCTTC.

V and J are TRBV27 and TRBJ2-7; 7 nucleotides line up with TRBD1. V was pared by 3 bases and J by 5 bases, with 10 bases of the junction left unmatched. CDR1 and CDR2 (germline): MNHEY, SMNVEV (reference sequence). The length of the CDR3 is 15 residues. The CDR3 DNA reads as TGTGCCAGCAGTTTCTCAGGGGGAGTTTTCCACGAGCAGTACTTC. It encodes CASSFSGGVFHEQYF.

This chain links TRBV25-1 with TRBJ2-7; D is possibly TRBD2 (5 bases). The CDR3 spans 16 residues. CDR1 and CDR2 from the germline V gene are MGHDK and SYGVNS. V gave up 4 bases and J gave up 2 bases, with 18 bases separating them. The CDR3 loop is CASSGTEAGLPYEQYF. In DNA form, the CDR3 reads TGTGCCAGCAGTGGGACCGAGGCGGGCTTGCCCTACGAGCAGTACTTC.

The chain recombines TRBV4-1 with TRBJ1-4; 9 bases map to TRBD1. This CDR3 has 15 residues. Germline CDR1 and CDR2: MGHRA and YSYEKL. With 3 bases clipped from V and 7 bases from J, the junction kept 6 bases outside the gene matches. DNA of the CDR3: TGCGCCAGCAGCCAGCCCGGGACAGGGAGTGAAAAACTGTTTTTT. Its protein product is CASSQPGTGSEKLFF.

The rearrangement joins TRBV6-1 to TRBJ1-5; 8 bases are shared with TRBD1. The germline CDR1 and CDR2 sequences are MNHNS and SASEGT. J lost 4 bases, V lost 2 bases, and 4 bases had no gene match. CDR3 size: 15 residues. The CDR3 sequence: CASSEFGQGNQPQHF. The CDR3, as DNA: TGTGCCAGCAGTGAATTTGGACAGGGAAATCAGCCCCAGCATTTT.

V and J are TRBV18 and TRBJ2-6; 7 nucleotides match TRBD2. With 8 bases clipped from V and 3 bases from J, the junction kept 7 bases outside the gene matches. The CDR3 contains 15 residues. Looked up from germline, CDR1 is KGHSH and CDR2 is LQKENI. This CDR3 is CASRTGGGGANVLTF. CDR3 nucleotide sequence: TGTGCCAGCCGGACCGGCGGGGGTGGGGCCAACGTCCTGACTTTC.